This T cell receptor (beta chain) is from a study of blood T cell repertoires in COVID-19. Using immunoSEQ multiplex PCR, the repertoire was profiled, and TCRdb retains in-frame clones only, with some absent. The table includes about 370,000 clones, roughly nine tenths detected once. Patients in Seattle were enrolled during active infection, then followed longitudinally. Per the germline V gene, CDR1 is SGHDN and CDR2 is FVKESK. The CDR3 totals 15 residues. V lost 1 base and J lost 1, with 7 bases in between. This TCR came from a young woman with COVID-19, enrolled during active disease. Sequenced: peripheral blood. The V and J genes are TRBV14 and TRBJ2-2; a possible D gene is TRBD2 (6 bases). The CDR3 nucleotides are TGTGCCAGCAGCCAAGCGGGGGTGAACACCGGGGAGCTGTTTTTT. Protein product: CASSQAGVNTGELFF.